The clone carrying this T cell receptor (beta chain) occurred many times. MiXCR, applied by TCRdb to the 5' RACE reads, yields one record per CDR3 protein. The table has about 26,000 distinct CDR3 sequences, under 5% seen once. The data were taken from a study of early T cells in non-severe SARS-CoV-2 infection. Study-level background: With bulk RNA from unsorted whole blood as input, sequencing yielded unpaired chains.

This CDR3 region has 11 residues. V was shortened by 4 bases and J by 5 bases, with 5 bases between the two germline ends. V usage is TRBV12-3 or TRBV12-4 and J usage is TRBJ2-5; D gene uncertain. Sequencing was carried out using whole blood. The sequence was collected from an adult who was a healthcare worker with PCR-confirmed SARS-CoV-2 infection or an uninfected control (not recorded which). CDR3 DNA: TGTGCCAGCAGTTGGCTGGAGACCCAGTACTTC. Translation: CASSWLETQYF.